This is a list of T cell receptor beta chains from one sample in a study of blood T cell repertoires in COVID-19. TCRdb's copy holds only in-frame clones and misses some; the assay was immunoSEQ multiplex PCR. Of 150,000 or so clones listed, roughly 84% are singletons. Sequencing input: peripheral blood. The origin of the receptors is a man aged 18 to 29 with active or convalescent COVID-19. CDR3s include the opening cysteine and the closing phenylalanine or tryptophan. Each record gives: J gene, V gene, clone size, D gene, CDR3 DNA, CDR3 protein. D genes are given only for firm matches. Only some rows state a clone size, as once, few, many or a class for expanded clones.

j_call: TRBJ2-6
v_call: TRBV5-1
clone_size: NA
d_call: TRBD1
cdr3_nt: TGCGCCAGCAGATATTCCCCGGGACAGAGCTCTGGGGCCAACGTCCTGACTTTC
cdr3_aa: CASRYSPGQSSGANVLTF

j_call: TRBJ1-2
v_call: TRBV19
clone_size: NA
d_call: NA
cdr3_nt: TGTGCCAGTAGCAACCCGACAGATCATGGCTACACCTTC
cdr3_aa: CASSNPTDHGYTF

j_call: TRBJ1-3
v_call: TRBV3-1/TRBV3-2
clone_size: few
d_call: NA
cdr3_nt: TGTGCCAGCAGCCAAACTACAGGGTATTCTGGAAACACCATATATTTT
cdr3_aa: CASSQTTGYSGNTIYF

j_call: TRBJ2-7
v_call: TRBV5-5
clone_size: NA
d_call: NA
cdr3_nt: TGTGCCAGCAGCTTGGCCAGCTCCTACGAGCAGTACTTC
cdr3_aa: CASSLASSYEQYF

j_call: TRBJ2-6
v_call: TRBV19
clone_size: NA
d_call: TRBD1
cdr3_nt: TGTGCCAGTAGTGGGACAGTCTCTGGGGCCAACGTCCTGACTTTC
cdr3_aa: CASSGTVSGANVLTF

j_call: TRBJ2-7
v_call: TRBV27
clone_size: few
d_call: NA
cdr3_nt: TGTGCCAGCAGTTATAACTACATCTACGAGCAGTACTTC
cdr3_aa: CASSYNYIYEQYF

j_call: TRBJ2-5
v_call: TRBV6-1
clone_size: NA
d_call: TRBD1
cdr3_nt: TGTGCCAGCAACCCGGGACAGTTGGAGGAGACCCAGTACTTC
cdr3_aa: CASNPGQLEETQYF

j_call: TRBJ1-3
v_call: TRBV19
clone_size: NA
d_call: NA
cdr3_nt: TGTGCCAGTAGCCCGACAGCCAACGCTGGAAACACCATATATTTT
cdr3_aa: CASSPTANAGNTIYF

j_call: TRBJ2-7
v_call: TRBV5-1
clone_size: once
d_call: TRBD2
cdr3_nt: TGCGCCAGCAGCTTCCAACTAAGCGCGGGGGACGAGCAGTACTTC
cdr3_aa: CASSFQLSAGDEQYF

j_call: TRBJ2-7
v_call: TRBV11-3
clone_size: NA
d_call: TRBD1
cdr3_nt: TGTGCCAGCAGCTTACAGACAGGGATCTCCTACGAGCAGTACTTC
cdr3_aa: CASSLQTGISYEQYF

j_call: TRBJ2-5
v_call: TRBV7-2
clone_size: once
d_call: NA
cdr3_nt: TGTGCCAGCAGCTTAGGGACAAAAGAGACCCAGTACTTC
cdr3_aa: CASSLGTKETQYF

j_call: TRBJ1-2
v_call: TRBV7-8
clone_size: once
d_call: NA
cdr3_nt: TGTGCCAGCAGCTTAGCGGCAGGGGCCTACCCTATCTATGGCTACACCTTC
cdr3_aa: CASSLAAGAYPIYGYTF

j_call: TRBJ2-1
v_call: TRBV5-1
clone_size: NA
d_call: TRBD2
cdr3_nt: TGCGCCAGTGGGACTAGCGGGAGTAAATTGAATGAGCAGTTCTTC
cdr3_aa: CASGTSGSKLNEQFF

j_call: TRBJ2-3
v_call: TRBV7-9
clone_size: few
d_call: TRBD1
cdr3_nt: TGTGCCATAGACACCGGGACAGGGGTGGATACGCAGTATTTT
cdr3_aa: CAIDTGTGVDTQYF

j_call: TRBJ1-2
v_call: TRBV28
clone_size: NA
d_call: NA
cdr3_nt: TGTGCCAGCAGTTTGAAACAATATGGCTACACCTTC
cdr3_aa: CASSLKQYGYTF

j_call: TRBJ1-5
v_call: TRBV15
clone_size: NA
d_call: TRBD1
cdr3_nt: TGTGCCACCAGCAGGATTAAAGACAGGGGCTATCAGCCCCAGCATTTT
cdr3_aa: CATSRIKDRGYQPQHF

j_call: TRBJ2-1
v_call: TRBV4-1
clone_size: once
d_call: TRBD1
cdr3_nt: TGCGCCAGCAGCCACGGACAGGGGCGACGGTACAATGAGCAGTTCTTC
cdr3_aa: CASSHGQGRRYNEQFF

j_call: TRBJ1-4
v_call: TRBV3-1/TRBV3-2
clone_size: once
d_call: NA
cdr3_nt: TGTGCCAGCAGCCAAGATACGACACGGTTTAATGAAAAACTGTTTTTT
cdr3_aa: CASSQDTTRFNEKLFF

j_call: TRBJ2-3
v_call: TRBV28
clone_size: NA
d_call: NA
cdr3_nt: TGTGCCAGCAGTTTATATCCGGGACACGGGACAGATACGCAGTATTTT
cdr3_aa: CASSLYPGHGTDTQYF

j_call: TRBJ1-2
v_call: TRBV7-9
clone_size: NA
d_call: NA
cdr3_nt: TGTGCCAGCAGCTTAGAGGCCCCTCAACAAAGCGATTCCTATGGCTACACCTTC
cdr3_aa: CASSLEAPQQSDSYGYTF

j_call: TRBJ2-7
v_call: TRBV10-3
clone_size: NA
d_call: NA
cdr3_nt: TGTGCCATCAGTGACAGGGGTCCCCACTACGAGCAGTACTTC
cdr3_aa: CAISDRGPHYEQYF

j_call: TRBJ2-7
v_call: TRBV4-1
clone_size: NA
d_call: NA
cdr3_nt: TGCGCCAGCAGCCACGGGGACACCTACGAGCAGTACTTC
cdr3_aa: CASSHGDTYEQYF

j_call: TRBJ2-2
v_call: TRBV6-5
clone_size: few
d_call: NA
cdr3_nt: TGTGCCAGCAGTTGGCAGGCTACCGCGAACACCGGGGAGCTGTTTTTT
cdr3_aa: CASSWQATANTGELFF

j_call: TRBJ1-1
v_call: TRBV5-5
clone_size: NA
d_call: NA
cdr3_nt: TGTGCCAGCAGCCACGTACAGGTGAACACTGAAGCTTTCTTT
cdr3_aa: CASSHVQVNTEAFF

j_call: TRBJ1-6
v_call: TRBV6-5
clone_size: many
d_call: NA
cdr3_nt: TGTGCCAGCACCCTCTCCTATAATTCACCCCTCCACTTT
cdr3_aa: CASTLSYNSPLHF

j_call: TRBJ1-4
v_call: TRBV7-8
clone_size: few
d_call: TRBD1
cdr3_nt: TGTGCCAGCAGGCGGGACAGGGTTCCCAGCCGTGAAAAACTGTTTTTT
cdr3_aa: CASRRDRVPSREKLFF

j_call: TRBJ1-1
v_call: TRBV14
clone_size: NA
d_call: NA
cdr3_nt: TGTGCCAGCAGCCAAGACACCCAGGGAAGAGCTTTCTTT
cdr3_aa: CASSQDTQGRAFF